The 19 T cell receptor beta chains given below trace back to one sample, sequenced in a study of blood T cell repertoires in COVID-19. The method was immunoSEQ multiplex PCR; TCRdb's version includes in-frame clones alone and lacks a portion of them. This sample has hundreds of thousands of clones, with roughly 86% found just once. Sequenced input: PBMCs or T cells enriched from blood (not recorded which). These receptors came from a woman between 18 and 29 years old who had recovered from COVID-19.

This chain connects TRBV2 to TRBJ1-1; D not certain. V shed 4 bases and J shed 1 base, with 19 bases lying between them. CDR3 length equals 17 residues. From germline, CDR1 is SNHLY and CDR2 FYNNEI. CDR3 in DNA: TGTGCCAGCAGTGTCCTCCTATACCCTCTGCCGAACACTGAAGCTTTCTTT. The encoded protein is CASSVLLYPLPNTEAFF. The full variable domain, its missing parts supplied by reference TRBV2 and TRBJ1-1, is EPEVTQTPSHQVTQMGQEVILRCVPISNHLYFYWYRQILGQKVEFLVSFYNNEISEKSEIFDDQFSVERPDGSNFTLKIRSTKLEDSAMYFCASSVLLYPLPNTEAFFGQGTRLTVV.

This rearrangement joins TRBV6-1 to TRBJ1-2; D is possibly TRBD1 (5 bases). This CDR3 has 19 residues. Trimming left V 1 base short and J 12 bases short, with 33 bases between. Germline V gene lookup returns CDR1 MNHNS and CDR2 SASEGT. CDR3 sequence (DNA): TGTGCCAGCAGTGAAGTCGGGCGTATATTGAGGCGGGACGGCCGAGGGGACACCTTC. This codes for CASSEVGRILRRDGRGDTF.

Here the CDR3 DNA reads TGTGCCAGCATCTCGACTAGCGGGATGGGAGAGACCCAGTACTTC. As protein: CASISTSGMGETQYF. The chain recombines TRBV6-5 with TRBJ2-5; TRBD2 agrees at 11 bases. The CDR3 covers 15 residues. Germline V CDR1 and CDR2: MNHEY, SVGAGI. Trimming at V came to 7 bases and at J to 4 bases, leaving 8 bases not matched to a gene.

This chain uses TRBV7-9 with TRBJ2-7, with 8 bases identical to TRBD2. The CDR3 loop spans 14 amino acids. Germline V gene lookup returns CDR1 SEHNR and CDR2 FQNEAQ (reference sequence). Losses at the gene ends were 5 bases for V and 6 bases for J; bases not matched to a gene: 9. The CDR3 spells CASSPAGGGREQYF. The CDR3 region has the DNA TGTGCCAGCAGCCCGGCGGGGGGTGGGCGCGAGCAGTACTTC.

The V call is TRBV5-6, the J call TRBJ1-4, with TRBD1 as a possible D gene (6 bases). Trimming removed 3 bases at V and 4 bases at J, with 10 bases between. Germline assignment: CDR1 SGHDT and CDR2 YYEEEE. There are 14 residues in the CDR3. The CDR3 loop is CASSSGHFNEKLFF. CDR3 DNA sequence: TGTGCCAGCAGCTCGGGACACTTTAATGAAAAACTGTTTTTT.

Only one count was recorded for this clone. The rearrangement links TRBV5-5 to TRBJ2-7; 7 bases align to TRBD1. V lost 2 bases, J lost 3 bases, and 8 bases stayed unmatched. The CDR3 runs 15 residues. Germline V gives CDR1 SGHKS, CDR2 YYEKEE (reference sequence). In DNA form, the CDR3 reads TGTGCCAGCAGCTTAAGTGGGACAGATCTCTACGAGCAGTACTTC. It encodes CASSLSGTDLYEQYF.

A word on this clone: The junction departs from germline at one end; a sequencing error may be responsible. This chain connects TRBV11-2 to TRBJ2-3, with TRBD2 matching over 8 bases. Looked up from germline, CDR1 is SGHAT and CDR2 is FQNNGV. The CDR3 has 13 amino acids. The CDR3 DNA reads TGTGCCAGCAGGTTAGCGGGAACAGATACGCAGTATTTT. This encodes CASRLAGTDTQYF.

The rearrangement joins TRBV21-1 to TRBJ1-1; no check of the table's D call, TRBD1, against the DNA was made. TRBV21-1 has pseudogene status. The CDR3 length is 12 residues. This chain's CDR3 is CASSDQGAEAFF. Here the CDR3 DNA reads TGTGCCAGCAGTGACCAGGGGGCTGAAGCTTTCTTT.

The rearrangement uses TRBV24-1 and TRBJ1-2; 11 bases match TRBD1. With 6 bases clipped from V and 7 bases from J, the junction kept 6 bases outside the gene matches. This CDR3 region has 14 residues. Germline CDR1 is KGHDR and CDR2 is SFDVKD. CDR3 DNA: TGTGCCACCAGTAAGGACAGGGGGCTCGGTGGCTACACCTTC. Translating gives CATSKDRGLGGYTF.

The CDR3 nucleotides are TGTGCCAGCAGTTTACGGGACAGGAGTCGACTTTACGAGCAGTACTTC. Translation gives CASSLRDRSRLYEQYF. This chain connects TRBV28 to TRBJ2-7; 8 bases align to TRBD1. Germline assignment: CDR1 MDHEN and CDR2 SYDVKM. V lost 2 bases to trimming and J lost 4 bases; unmatched junction nucleotides: 10. The CDR3 runs 16 residues.

The J gene is TRBJ1-2, the V gene TRBV7-9, with D perhaps matching TRBD1 (6 bases). The CDR3 has 15 amino acids. Deletions cut 5 bases from V and 3 bases from J, with 16 bases between. Germline V gene lookup returns CDR1 SEHNR and CDR2 FQNEAQ (reference sequence). The DNA for the CDR3 is TGTGCCAGCAGCAAAATGACGGGGGGCGACTATGGCTACACCTTC. Its protein is CASSKMTGGDYGYTF.

The J gene is TRBJ1-5, the V gene TRBV10-3; perhaps TRBD1 as D (5 bases). V was trimmed by 0 bases and J by 2 bases, leaving 8 bases between them. The CDR3 totals 15 residues. From germline, CDR1 is ENHRY and CDR2 SYGVKD. The CDR3 is CAISESSGGNQPQHF. The DNA of the CDR3 is TGTGCCATCAGTGAGTCGTCGGGGGGCAATCAGCCCCAGCATTTT.

V usage is TRBV5-6 and J usage is TRBJ1-5; D ambiguous. Germline V gene lookup returns CDR1 SGHDT and CDR2 YYEEEE. This CDR3 contains 15 residues. Trimming stripped 1 base from V and 0 bases from J, with 8 bases between. The CDR3 protein is CASSLSLYSNQPQHF. In DNA, the CDR3 is TGTGCCAGCAGCTTGTCCCTTTATAGCAATCAGCCCCAGCATTTT.

V is TRBV21-1 and J is TRBJ2-2; the listed D gene, TRBD1, was not tested against the DNA. TRBV21-1 corresponds to a pseudogene. This CDR3 has 21 amino acids. This CDR3 reads CASSKRDGQDMQSPNTGELFF. For the CDR3, the DNA is TGTGCCAGCAGCAAAAGAGATGGACAGGACATGCAGAGCCCGAACACCGGGGAGCTGTTTTTT.

In its sample, this clone was seen a few times. The chain links TRBV9 to TRBJ2-1, with 10 bases identical to TRBD2. CDR3 size: 14 residues. Germline V gene sequence: CDR1 SGDLS, CDR2 YYNGEE. V trimming: 3 bases; J trimming: 5 bases; junction bases outside the gene matches: 2. CDR3 DNA: TGTGCCAGCAGCGGCGGACTAGCGGACAATGAGCAGTTCTTC. As protein: CASSGGLADNEQFF.

This chain links TRBV11-2 with TRBJ1-1; no definite D call. Germline CDR1 is SGHAT and CDR2 is FQNNGV. The CDR3 is 11 residues long. Trimming removed 5 bases from V and 9 bases from J, with 10 bases in between. CDR3 sequence (DNA): TGTGCCAGCAGCCGAAACTTGAAAGCTTTCTTT. The encoded protein is CASSRNLKAFF.

This chain links TRBV28 with TRBJ2-2; D is perhaps TRBD2 (5 bases). The germline V gene encodes CDR1 MDHEN and CDR2 SYDVKM. With 3 bases removed from V and 6 bases from J, the gap between germline ends came to 11 bases. The CDR3 consists of 14 residues. CDR3 loop: CASSFGSDPGELFF. The DNA of the CDR3 is TGTGCCAGCAGTTTCGGTAGCGACCCCGGGGAGCTGTTTTTT.

The rearrangement uses TRBV7-2 and TRBJ1-2, with 7 bases lining up with TRBD1. V shed 0 bases, J shed 8 bases, and the junction held 12 bases outside the gene matches. The CDR3 totals 16 residues. Germline-derived CDR1 and CDR2 are SGHTA and FQGNSA. The CDR3 loop reads CASSLAWGRQGEGYTF. CDR3 DNA: TGTGCCAGCAGCTTAGCATGGGGTAGACAGGGTGAGGGCTACACCTTC.

The chain combines TRBV4-1 with TRBJ1-1; 7 bases are a match to TRBD1. The CDR3 has 14 amino acids. Germline V gives CDR1 MGHRA, CDR2 YSYEKL. Losses at the gene ends were 3 bases for V and 6 bases for J; bases not matched to a gene: 7. The CDR3 protein is CASSQGPGQPEAFF. The CDR3 DNA sequence: TGCGCCAGCAGCCAGGGACCGGGACAGCCTGAAGCTTTCTTT.